This record looks at one T cell receptor beta chain sequence and its context. This CDR3 comprises 15 residues. The J segment lost 6 bases and the V segment lost 5 bases, leaving 9 bases of the junction unmatched. Germline V CDR1 and CDR2: MNHEY, SVGAGI. The sample belongs to a study of blood T cell repertoires in COVID-19. Study details: Material from acute and convalescent COVID-19 was sourced from the United States, Italy and Spain. In each case, the material was cDNA or gDNA derived from T cells, B-cell-depleted T cells, or PBMCs.

As handled by the study authors: For nucleated cells, counts were estimated from reference gene primer amplification. Only in-frame clones appear in the TCRdb table, and some are missing; sequencing was by immunoSEQ multiplex PCR. Clone size and the V and J calls come from that table; the DNA yielded D and trimming. This sample has 200,000 to 250,000 clones, with roughly 80% found just once. The chain couples TRBV6-5 to TRBJ1-2, with TRBD1 matching 10 bases. Source material: peripheral blood. The sequence derives from a woman between 70 and 85 years old with acute or convalescent COVID-19. This CDR3 reads CASSTTTGGGDGYTF. Here the CDR3 DNA reads TGTGCCAGCAGTACCACGACAGGGGGCGGAGATGGCTACACCTTC.